This T cell receptor (beta chain) derives from a study of T cells after yellow fever vaccination. The CDR3 is 14 residues long. The V end was cut by 7 bases, the J end by 4 bases, with 11 bases between. Using its own MiXCR run on the 5' RACE reads, TCRdb lists one record per CDR3 protein. The table records about 240,000 distinct CDR3 sequences, 6.9% of them present only once. This specimen was CD4+ T cells sorted from PBMCs, taken 15 days after the yellow fever booster vaccination. J is TRBJ2-6 and V is TRBV12-3 or TRBV12-4; D gene ambiguous. The receptor's source is a man aged 30-40 years who received the YFV17D yellow fever vaccine. CDR3 DNA: TGTGCCAGCACGCGAGCGCTGGGGGCCAACGTCCTGACTTTC. Protein: CASTRALGANVLTF.